This TCR beta chain was sequenced for a study of CXCR3-negative and CXCR3-positive naive CD8 T cells. This CDR3 is 14 amino acids long. CDR1 and CDR2 from the germline V gene are SNHLY and FYNNEI. UMI labels and 5' RACE were used to prepare the TRB cDNA libraries. TCRdb re-analyzed the 5' RACE reads; it lists each CDR3 protein once, without DNA. The sample has about 150,000 distinct CDR3 sequences. Comment on this clonotype: The antigen is undetermined.

Findings and limits, study-wide: Whereas both naive subsets had comparably high diversity, memory CD8+ cells had much lower diversity. Researchers report that CXCR3-positive naive cells carry more hydrophobic TRB CDR3s than CXCR3-negative naive cells.

CD45RO-CCR7+CD27+CD95- cells counted as naive CD8+ T cells. The material sequenced was naive CXCR3+ CD8+ T cells from blood. Subset here: CD45RO-CCR7+CD27+CD95- naive CD8+ T cells expressing CXCR3 (TNR3+). The chain carries TRBV2 and TRBJ2-1; the D call from TCRdb, TRBD2, cannot be confirmed without DNA. The origin of this receptor is a human donor in good health. Some clones in this sample may be carry-over from other donors' samples. CDR3 sequence: CASSDRGLYNEQFF.